This TCR beta chain was recorded in a study of post-analysis software for immune sequencing data (dated by TCRdb to between 2014 and 2017). About the study as a whole: The recorded disease courses included relapsing-remitting, secondary progressive and progressive-relapsing multiple sclerosis, and some patients had no subtype annotation. Patient repertoires were compared against about a dozen previously published healthy control repertoires from donors aged roughly 6 to 25 years. A subset of samples was prepared in parallel using single-end sample barcoding, then pooled and co-amplified after Illumina adapter ligation. Overall results and qualifications from the work: Significantly higher frequencies in patients than in controls were found for roughly 5 TRBV segments, including TRBV5-6, TRBV5-1 and TRBV20-1. Strong co-clustering of samples prepared in the same batch was shown by direct clustering with F measure, prompting a batch-effect correction. Compared with controls, multiple sclerosis patients had significantly lower normalized Chao1 diversity, a finding suggesting substantial peripheral T-cell clonal expansion. The multiple sclerosis patient group was slightly younger than the control group.

V was cut back by 0 bases and J by 4 bases, leaving a gap of 12 bases between them. The CDR3 measures 15 amino acids from cysteine to phenylalanine. Kept here is only the CDR3 DNA, which spans 45 bases and is read in frame from base 1. CDR1 and CDR2 are read off the germline V gene as SGHRS and YFSETQ. Details on this clonotype: No cognate antigen has been identified for it. The sample holds no much larger clone one base away, and base qualities are not on file.

To demonstrate the VDJtools post-analysis software, TCR beta repertoires were profiled from the peripheral blood of roughly 12 young patients with multiple sclerosis. Multiple sclerosis patients were children and adolescents aged 6 to 15 years. Library creation used PCR. Sequencing used an Illumina HiSeq 2500. To reduce PCR and sequencing biases, unique molecular identifiers were incorporated into the TCR beta cDNA libraries. Approximately 500,000 cDNA molecules were obtained per 1 to 10 million input T cells, so each molecule approximated one T cell. The patient libraries were prepared and sequenced with the same protocol used for the earlier healthy control dataset. Samples belonging to the same batch were prepared together, multiplexed and sequenced on a shared HiSeq lane. Per the authors' processing: MIGEC handled the raw barcoded reads, throwing out single-read molecular identifier groups before consensus assembly and CDR3 extraction. Clonotype tables were post-analysed with VDJtools, normalizing diversity by down-sampling all datasets to the smallest sample size. In repertoire overlap clustering, CDR3 amino acid sequences, but not nucleotide sequences, were matched to correct batch-related cross-sample contamination. The public reads were reprocessed in TCRdb via fastp at Q25 and MiXCR, keeping in-frame beta chains. Every entry covers one CDR3 protein and lists the most common genes and DNA from its rows. TCRdb assigned the V and J calls; the authors' analysis was not used. This sample lists approximately 690,000 distinct CDR3 sequences; more than 50% were detected once. The ten largest clonotypes hold about 11% of the sample.

The clonotype originates from a girl aged 2 to 9 with multiple sclerosis. The chain is encoded by TRBV5-1 joined to TRBJ2-3; TRBD1 is a possible D gene, resting on 6 matching bases. Specimen: blood. The DNA sequence is given as TGCGCCAGCAGCTTGGAGTCCCGGACAGCAGATACGCAGTATTTT. Its protein product is CASSLESRTADTQYF.